These 8 T cell receptor beta chains were sequenced from one sample in a study of technical replicates of blood from a handful of donors. Only in-frame clones appear in the TCRdb table, and some are missing; sequencing was by immunoSEQ multiplex PCR. The repertoire holds under 90,000 clones, with roughly 97% as singletons. Sequencing used T cells isolated from PBMCs. These receptors came from a human donor in good health.

The V call is TRBV28, the J call TRBJ2-7; a weak D match, TRBD1 (5 bases). The CDR3 has 12 amino acids. The V gene lost 6 bases and the J gene lost 4 bases, with 10 bases spanning the gap. Germline values: CDR1 MDHEN, CDR2 SYDVKM. The chain's CDR3 is CASSPRQYEQYF. The CDR3 coding sequence is TGTGCCAGCAGCCCCCGACAGTACGAGCAGTACTTC.

The chain has TRBV7-9 and TRBJ1-2; 12 bases map to TRBD1. The germline V gene encodes CDR1 SEHNR and CDR2 FQNEAQ (reference sequence). The CDR3 runs to 15 residues. J lost 13 bases, V lost 2 bases, and 11 bases had no gene match. The CDR3 region has the DNA TGTGCCAGCAGCTTAAAGTCGGGACAGGGGGCCGTTCGCACCTTC. Translation gives CASSLKSGQGAVRTF.

This clone was found once. This sequence joins TRBV2 and TRBJ1-5, with a weak D call TRBD1 (5 bases). V dropped 7 bases and J dropped 5 bases, with 18 bases sitting between them. This CDR3 has 15 residues. CDR1 is SNHLY, CDR2 FYNNEI, per germline. The CDR3 DNA sequence: TGTGCCAGCACCTTTGAGACAGCAACCTATCAGCCCCAGCATTTT. Translating gives CASTFETATYQPQHF.

This clone was recorded only once. The chain joins TRBV15 to TRBJ1-1; 9 bases map to TRBD1. The V gene's germline CDR1 is LNHNV and CDR2 YYDKDF (reference sequence). The ends lost 6 bases at V and 1 base at J; junction bases unmatched: 6. This CDR3 is 15 amino acids long. In nucleotides, the CDR3 is TGTGCCACCAGTGGGACAGGGAAGGGGAACACTGAAGCTTTCTTT. Translating it yields CATSGTGKGNTEAFF. Based on the CDR3 plus reference TRBV15 and TRBJ1-1, the full variable domain is DAMVIQNPRYQVTQFGKPVTLSCSQTLNHNVMYWYQQKSSQAPKLLFHYYDKDFNNEADTPDNFQSRRPNTSFCFLDIRSPGLGDTAMYLCATSGTGKGNTEAFFGQGTRLTVV.

This clone appeared once. This sequence joins TRBV5-4 and TRBJ1-1, with D tentatively TRBD1 (6 bases). Germline V CDR1 and CDR2: SGHNT, YYREEE (reference sequence). V lost 4 bases and J lost 3, with 16 bases in between. The CDR3 spans 15 residues. The CDR3 protein is CASSPGGAGDTEAFF. DNA for the CDR3: TGTGCCAGCAGCCCCGGGGGCGCGGGGGACACTGAAGCTTTCTTT.

J is TRBJ1-5 and V is TRBV6-1; 7 nucleotides align to TRBD1. This CDR3 region has 13 residues. The germline V gene encodes CDR1 MNHNS and CDR2 SASEGT. With V trimmed by 3 bases and J by 5 bases, 1 base remained unmatched. CDR3: CASSDGTDQPQHF. The CDR3, as DNA: TGTGCCAGCAGTGACGGGACAGATCAGCCCCAGCATTTT.

This clone has more than one count but fewer than ten. Here the CDR3 reads CASRARTGGNNEQFF. In DNA, the CDR3 is TGTGCCAGCAGAGCGCGGACAGGTGGTAACAATGAGCAGTTCTTC. The chain joins TRBV2 to TRBJ2-1, with 7 positions matching TRBD1. V was clipped by 6 bases and J by 5 bases; unmatched bases: 10. Per germline, CDR1 SNHLY and CDR2 FYNNEI. This CDR3 has 15 residues.

Concerning this clone: The missing conserved phenylalanine or tryptophan at the end of this CDR3 makes a read error likely. Because the CDR3's place on the DNA is in doubt, the DNA is left out and the CDR3 is given as listed by TCRdb. The V and J genes are TRBV14 and TRBJ2-7; no check of the table's D call, TRBD2, against the DNA was made. Germline lookup yields CDR1 SGHDN and CDR2 FVKESK. The CDR3 is 16 amino acids long, termini counted. CDR3: CASRHDRGSGRASVSL.